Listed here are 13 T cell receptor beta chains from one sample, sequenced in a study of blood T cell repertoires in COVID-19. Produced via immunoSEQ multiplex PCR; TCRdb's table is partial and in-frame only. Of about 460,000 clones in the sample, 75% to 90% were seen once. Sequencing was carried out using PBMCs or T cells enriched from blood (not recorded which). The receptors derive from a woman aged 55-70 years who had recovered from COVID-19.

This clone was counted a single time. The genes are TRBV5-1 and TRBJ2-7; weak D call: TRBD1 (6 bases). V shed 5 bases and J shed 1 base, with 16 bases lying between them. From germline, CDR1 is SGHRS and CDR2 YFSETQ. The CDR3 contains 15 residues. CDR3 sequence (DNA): TGCGCCAGCAGAACCAGGGGCCCCTTTTCCTACGAGCAGTACGTC. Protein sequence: CASRTRGPFSYEQYV.

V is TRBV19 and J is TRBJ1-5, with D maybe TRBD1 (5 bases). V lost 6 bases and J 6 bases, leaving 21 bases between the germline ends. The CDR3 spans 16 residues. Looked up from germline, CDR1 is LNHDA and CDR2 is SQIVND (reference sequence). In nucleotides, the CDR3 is TGTGCCAGTAGCCCTATTCTCGGCAGGGTAAGTCAGCCCCAGCATTTT. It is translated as CASSPILGRVSQPQHF.

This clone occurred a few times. CDR3 residues: CASRGTSGENEQFF. CDR3 sequence (DNA): TGCGCCAGCAGGGGGACTAGCGGGGAAAATGAGCAGTTCTTC. V and J are TRBV4-1 and TRBJ2-1; TRBD2 matches at 13 bases. The germline V gene encodes CDR1 MGHRA and CDR2 YSYEKL. V shed 6 bases and J 7 bases; nucleotides not matched to a gene: 3. The CDR3 has 14 amino acids.

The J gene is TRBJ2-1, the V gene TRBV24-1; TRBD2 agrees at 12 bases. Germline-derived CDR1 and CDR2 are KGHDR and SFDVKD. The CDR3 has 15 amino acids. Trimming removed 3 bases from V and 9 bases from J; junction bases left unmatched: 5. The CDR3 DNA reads TGTGCCACCAGTGATCCTAGCGGGGGGGCGGGTGAGCAGTTCTTC. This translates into CATSDPSGGAGEQFF.

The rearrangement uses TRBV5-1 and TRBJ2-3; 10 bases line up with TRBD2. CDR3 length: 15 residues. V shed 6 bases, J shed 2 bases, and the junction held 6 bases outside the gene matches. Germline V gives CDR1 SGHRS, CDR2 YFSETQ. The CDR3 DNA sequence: TGCGCCAGCACTCAACTAGCGGGGCCCACAGATACGCAGTATTTT. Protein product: CASTQLAGPTDTQYF.

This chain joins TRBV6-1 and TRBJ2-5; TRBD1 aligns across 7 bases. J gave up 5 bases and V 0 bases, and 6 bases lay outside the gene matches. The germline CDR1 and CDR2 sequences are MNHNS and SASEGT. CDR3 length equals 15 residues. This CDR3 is CASSEAQGVGETQYF. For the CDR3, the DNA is TGTGCCAGCAGTGAAGCCCAGGGGGTGGGTGAGACCCAGTACTTC.

In DNA form, the CDR3 reads TGCAGCGTCATGACAGGGATTTACGAGCAGTACTTC. This gives the protein CSVMTGIYEQYF. The chain has TRBV29-1 and TRBJ2-7; the match to TRBD1 covers 7 bases. CDR1 and CDR2 (germline): SQVTM, ANQGSEA. Trimming took 6 bases from V and 4 from J; bases not matched to a gene: 6. This CDR3 has 12 amino acids.

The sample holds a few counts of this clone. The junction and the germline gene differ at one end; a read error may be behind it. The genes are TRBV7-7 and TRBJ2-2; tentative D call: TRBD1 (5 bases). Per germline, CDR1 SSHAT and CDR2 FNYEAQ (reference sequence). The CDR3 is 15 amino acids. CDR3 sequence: CASSRQGNRTGELFF. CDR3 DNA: TGTGCTAGCAGCCGTCAGGGTAACCGCACCGGGGAGCTGTTTTTT.

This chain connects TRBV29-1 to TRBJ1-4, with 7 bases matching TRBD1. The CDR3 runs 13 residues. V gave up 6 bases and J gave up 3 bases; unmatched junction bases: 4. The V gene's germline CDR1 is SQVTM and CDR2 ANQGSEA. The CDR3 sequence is CSVSGGPNEKLFF. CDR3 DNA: TGCAGCGTCTCAGGGGGTCCTAATGAAAAACTGTTTTTT. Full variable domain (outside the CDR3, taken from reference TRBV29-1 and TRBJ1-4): SAVISQKPSRDICQRGTSLTIQCQVDSQVTMMFWYRQQPGQSLTLIATANQGSEATYESGFVIDKFPISRPNLTFSTLTVSNMSPEDSSIYLCSVSGGPNEKLFFGSGTQLSVL.

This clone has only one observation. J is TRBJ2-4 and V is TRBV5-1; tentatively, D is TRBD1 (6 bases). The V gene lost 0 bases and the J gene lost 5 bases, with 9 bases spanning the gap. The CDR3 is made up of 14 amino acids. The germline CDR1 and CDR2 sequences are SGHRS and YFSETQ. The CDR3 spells CASSLGGPENIQYF. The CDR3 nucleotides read TGCGCCAGCAGCTTGGGGGGGCCGGAAAACATTCAGTACTTC.

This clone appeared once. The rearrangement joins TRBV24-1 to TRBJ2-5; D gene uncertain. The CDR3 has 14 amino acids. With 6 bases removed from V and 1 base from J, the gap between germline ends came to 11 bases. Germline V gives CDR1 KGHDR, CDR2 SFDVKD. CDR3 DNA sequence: TGTGCCACCAGTCCGGCAGGTATCCAAGAGACCCAGTACTTC. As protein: CATSPAGIQETQYF.

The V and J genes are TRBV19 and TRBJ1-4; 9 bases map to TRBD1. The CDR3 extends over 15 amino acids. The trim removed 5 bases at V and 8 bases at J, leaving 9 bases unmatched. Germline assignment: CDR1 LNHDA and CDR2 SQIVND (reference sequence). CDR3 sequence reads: CASSPLGQGLEKLFF. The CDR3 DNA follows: TGTGCCAGTAGTCCACTGGGACAGGGATTGGAAAAACTGTTTTTT.

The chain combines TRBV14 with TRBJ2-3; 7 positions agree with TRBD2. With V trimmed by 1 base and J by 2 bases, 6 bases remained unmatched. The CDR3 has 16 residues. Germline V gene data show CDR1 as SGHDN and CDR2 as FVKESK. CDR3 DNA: TGTGCCAGCAGCCAAGGCCTGCGGGGGACCACAGATACGCAGTATTTT. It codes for CASSQGLRGTTDTQYF.